This T cell receptor beta chain was recovered during a study of cytomegalovirus exposure and HLA in healthy donors. Background on the study: Unique TCRs from HLA-typed donors, 80 million to 100 million of them, were held in an early data release.

From germline, CDR1 is SGHRS and CDR2 YFSETQ. The junction had 9 bases not matched to a gene; V was cut back by 4 bases and J by 3 bases. CDR3 length equals 15 residues. Study results and caveats: Reports state that TCR beta sequences accurately predicted most subjects' HLA-A and HLA-B alleles.

As regards this clone: Antigen unknown.

The PCR made use of 60 Vbeta and 13 Jbeta primers. Measured with immunoSEQ multiplex PCR; TCRdb has only the in-frame clones, and not every one. The ten most abundant clones cover 2% to 2.5% of a sample with approximately 50,000 clones. Sequencing input: PBMCs. This sequence originates from a female donor in good health and CMV-seronegative. The chain links TRBV5-1 to TRBJ1-2; 7 nucleotides line up with TRBD1. The CDR3 spells CASSPPGQSHYGYTF. CDR3 DNA: TGCGCCAGCAGCCCCCCGGGACAGAGTCACTATGGCTACACCTTC.